These 7 T cell receptor beta chains were all obtained from the same sample, sequenced in a study of blood T cell repertoires in COVID-19. The assay was immunoSEQ multiplex PCR, and TCRdb's table has in-frame clones only and misses some. The sample contains about 210,000 clones, about 90% of which appear only once. The sample consisted of peripheral blood. These receptors all stem from a man between 25 and 39 years old with acute or convalescent COVID-19.

The gene calls are TRBV7-3 and TRBJ2-2, with TRBD1 matching 8 bases. Per germline, CDR1 SGHTA and CDR2 FQGTGA. The CDR3 totals 15 residues. Losses at the gene ends were 6 bases for V and 2 bases for J; bases not matched to a gene: 5. CDR3 nucleotide sequence: TGTGCCAGCAGTAGAGGACAGGGAAACACCGGGGAGCTGTTTTTT. Translated, it gives CASSRGQGNTGELFF.

The V call is TRBV5-6, the J call TRBJ2-7; TRBD1 agrees at 7 bases. The ends lost 4 bases at V and 0 bases at J; junction bases unmatched: 7. The germline CDR1 and CDR2 sequences are SGHDT and YYEEEE. The CDR3 totals 15 residues. CDR3 coding DNA: TGTGCCAGCAGCGTTCCGGGACAGTACTCCTACGAGCAGTACTTC. Encoded protein: CASSVPGQYSYEQYF.

V usage is TRBV5-1 and J usage is TRBJ2-2; D is unresolved. Germline V gives CDR1 SGHRS, CDR2 YFSETQ. With 1 base removed from V and 8 bases from J, the gap between germline ends came to 15 bases. The CDR3 runs to 15 residues. This CDR3 is CASSLFQRNSGELFF. In nucleotides, the CDR3 is TGCGCCAGCAGCTTGTTTCAGAGGAATTCGGGGGAGCTGTTTTTT.

The chain is built from TRBV7-3 and TRBJ1-1; no clear D. V gave up 4 bases and J gave up 1 base, with 7 bases separating them. This CDR3 contains 13 residues. Germline CDR1 SGHTA, CDR2 FQGTGA. The CDR3 region is CASSSQKNTEAFF. For the CDR3, the DNA is TGTGCCAGCAGCTCACAAAAGAACACTGAAGCTTTCTTT. Full variable domain (missing parts from reference TRBV7-3 and TRBJ1-1): GAGVSQTPSNKVTEKGKYVELRCDPISGHTALYWYRQSLGQGPEFLIYFQGTGAADDSGLPNDRFFAVRPEGSVSTLKIQRTERGDSAVYLCASSSQKNTEAFFGQGTRLTVV.

This chain links TRBV30 with TRBJ2-7; D remains unclear. Germline V gene lookup returns CDR1 GTSNPN and CDR2 SVGIG (reference sequence). The CDR3 consists of 13 residues. Deletions cut 1 base from V and 3 bases from J, with 10 bases between. The CDR3: CAWSAAVGYEQYF. In DNA, the CDR3 is TGTGCCTGGAGTGCGGCGGTTGGCTACGAGCAGTACTTC.

The gene calls are TRBV15 and TRBJ2-5; 7 bases match TRBD1. Germline lookup yields CDR1 LNHNV and CDR2 YYDKDF (reference sequence). The CDR3 has 15 amino acids. V gave up 0 bases and J gave up 2 bases; unmatched junction bases: 3. The CDR3 here is CATSRDPRGQETQYF. The CDR3 DNA reads as TGTGCCACCAGCAGAGATCCCAGGGGGCAAGAGACCCAGTACTTC.

The chain recombines TRBV5-6 with TRBJ1-2; a possible D gene is TRBD1 (5 bases). CDR1 and CDR2 (germline): SGHDT, YYEEEE. The V end was cut by 0 bases, the J end by 2 bases, with 14 bases between. The CDR3 is 16 residues long. The CDR3 sequence is CASSLAQGLENYGYTF. CDR3 bases: TGTGCCAGCAGCTTGGCTCAGGGTTTGGAGAACTATGGCTACACCTTC.